These T cell receptor beta chains were read from a single sample in a study of cytomegalovirus exposure and HLA in healthy donors. Some clones are missing from TCRdb's copy, which holds only in-frame ones; the method was immunoSEQ multiplex PCR. This sample has more than 80,000 clones, with roughly 79% found just once. The material sequenced was PBMCs. All receptors derive from a man aged 18 to 29 in good health and CMV-seropositive. Each CDR3 is given with its conserved first and last residue. A D gene is named only where the DNA matches it firmly. The size of a clone is reported for some rows only, either as once, few or many, or as a class for expanded clones.

CDR3 length | J gene | clone size | D gene | V gene | CDR3 protein | CDR3 DNA
13 | TRBJ1-1 | . | . | TRBV11-3 | CASSLDNGSEAFF | TGTGCCAGCAGCTTAGATAACGGTTCTGAAGCTTTCTTT
12 | TRBJ1-3 | once | . | TRBV29-1 | CSVKGAGNTIYF | TGCAGCGTAAAGGGGGCTGGAAACACCATATATTTT
15 | TRBJ2-2 | . | . | TRBV9 | CASSVRGFGSGELFF | TGTGCCAGCAGCGTAAGAGGATTTGGGTCCGGGGAGCTGTTTTTT
14 | TRBJ1-1 | medium-sized | . | TRBV5-1 | CASSLTQVNTEAFF | TGCGCCAGCAGCTTAACTCAGGTGAACACTGAAGCTTTCTTT
17 | TRBJ2-6 | few | . | TRBV4-2 | CASSQVRPSSGANVLTF | TGTGCCAGCAGCCAAGTCAGGCCAAGCTCTGGGGCCAACGTCCTGACTTTC
16 | TRBJ1-1 | . | . | TRBV5-5 | CASSLLGIILNTEAFF | TGTGCCAGCAGCTTATTGGGCATAATCTTGAACACTGAAGCTTTCTTT
14 | TRBJ1-5 | . | . | TRBV2 | CASSEVWSSQPQHF | TGTGCCAGCAGTGAAGTGTGGTCGAGTCAGCCCCAGCATTTT
15 | TRBJ2-1 | . | TRBD1 | TRBV5-1 | CASTNRDRGHNEQFF | TGCGCCAGCACCAATCGGGACAGGGGGCATAATGAGCAGTTCTTC
16 | TRBJ2-2 | . | TRBD2 | TRBV4-1 | CASSLGLAGGPGELFF | TGCGCCAGCAGCCTTGGACTAGCGGGAGGGCCCGGGGAGCTGTTTTTT
12 | TRBJ2-7 | . | . | TRBV29-1 | CSVVGVSYEQYF | TGCAGCGTTGTAGGGGTCTCCTACGAGCAGTACTTC
14 | TRBJ2-1 | . | . | TRBV9 | CASSTIGGIDEQFF | TGTGCCAGCAGCACCATAGGAGGAATAGATGAGCAGTTCTTC
18 | TRBJ2-3 | . | TRBD2 | TRBV2 | CASSEILAGGRLTDTQYF | TGTGCCAGCAGTGAAATACTAGCGGGAGGGAGATTAACAGATACGCAGTATTTT
13 | TRBJ1-1 | . | . | TRBV6-4 | CASSFDSNTEAFF | TGTGCCAGCAGTTTCGACAGCAACACTGAAGCTTTCTTT
11 | TRBJ1-1 | . | . | TRBV29-1 | CSVVLGRVAFF | TGCAGCGTGGTCCTGGGCCGCGTAGCTTTCTTT
15 | TRBJ2-5 | . | . | TRBV4-1 | CASSQDRTLAGTQYF | TGCGCCAGCAGCCAAGATAGGACACTCGCTGGGACCCAGTACTTC
15 | TRBJ2-7 | . | TRBD1 | TRBV9 | CASSVAGTGLHEQYF | TGTGCCAGCAGCGTAGCCGGGACAGGGTTGCACGAGCAGTACTTC
9 | TRBJ2-4 | . | . | TRBV6-1 | CASSSQKYF | TGTGCCAGCAGTTCTCAGAAGTACTTC
16 | TRBJ2-1 | . | TRBD2 | TRBV13 | CASSPAGLADYNEQFF | TGTGCCAGCAGCCCGGCCGGACTAGCGGACTACAATGAGCAGTTCTTC
15 | TRBJ2-7 | few | TRBD1 | TRBV5-8 | CASSLVGTGSYEQYF | TGTGCCAGCAGCTTGGTCGGGACAGGGTCCTACGAGCAGTACTTC
13 | TRBJ2-4 | . | . | TRBV28 | CASSLRVENIQYF | TGTGCCAGCAGTTTGAGGGTCGAAAACATTCAGTACTTC
16 | TRBJ2-7 | . | TRBD2 | TRBV10-3 | CAIGGRETYSHNEQYF | TGTGCCATCGGCGGGCGGGAGACTTATTCCCACAACGAGCAGTACTTC
14 | TRBJ2-7 | . | TRBD1 | TRBV5-1 | CASSFGQGPYEQYF | TGCGCCAGCAGCTTCGGACAGGGGCCCTACGAGCAGTACTTC
13 | TRBJ2-7 | . | TRBD1 | TRBV5-1 | CASRDRDTYEQYF | TGCGCCAGCCGGGACAGGGACACCTACGAGCAGTACTTC
14 | TRBJ2-7 | . | TRBD1 | TRBV27 | CASSLTGKLREQYF | TGTGCCAGCAGCCTGACAGGGAAGTTACGTGAGCAGTACTTC
16 | TRBJ2-1 | . | TRBD2 | TRBV11-3 | CASSRIAGPPYNEQFF | TGTGCCAGCAGCCGAATAGCGGGTCCCCCCTACAATGAGCAGTTCTTC
16 | TRBJ2-4 | . | . | TRBV12-5 | CASGLVRRLGKNIQYF | TGTGCTAGTGGTTTGGTACGGCGGCTTGGCAAAAACATTCAGTACTTC
15 | TRBJ1-5 | . | TRBD1 | TRBV27 | CASSSTGGGNQPQHF | TGTGCCAGCAGTTCAACAGGGGGCGGCAATCAGCCCCAGCATTTT
14 | TRBJ2-5 | . | . | TRBV6-6 | CASSLDFHASAQYF | TGTGCCAGCAGCCTCGACTTCCATGCGTCGGCCCAGTACTTC
15 | TRBJ2-4 | . | TRBD1 | TRBV6-5 | CASSVGQGGKNIQYF | TGTGCCAGCAGTGTAGGACAGGGAGGCAAAAACATTCAGTACTTC
14 | TRBJ1-1 | . | . | TRBV6-1 | CASSDQGRVTEAFF | TGTGCCAGCAGTGATCAGGGAAGAGTCACTGAAGCTTTCTTT
16 | TRBJ2-7 | . | TRBD2 | TRBV7-7 | CASSFAGTSGSYEQYF | TGTGCTAGCAGCTTTGCCGGGACTAGCGGCTCCTACGAGCAGTACTTC
14 | TRBJ2-5 | few | TRBD1 | TRBV5-1 | CASSLNRGRETQYF | TGCGCCAGCAGCTTGAACAGGGGGCGGGAGACCCAGTACTTC
15 | TRBJ2-1 | . | . | TRBV4-1 | CASSQLRSSYNEQFF | TGCGCCAGCAGCCAATTAAGGAGCTCCTACAATGAGCAGTTCTTC
14 | TRBJ2-7 | once | TRBD1 | TRBV18 | CASSVRQGAEEQYF | TGTGCCAGCTCGGTGAGACAGGGGGCGGAGGAGCAGTACTTC
15 | TRBJ2-1 | . | . | TRBV4-1 | CASSQESAYWNEQFF | TGCGCCAGCAGCCAAGAGTCAGCGTATTGGAATGAGCAGTTCTTC
12 | TRBJ1-2 | . | . | TRBV6-1 | CAFKKGGYGYTF | TGTGCCTTCAAAAAAGGGGGCTATGGCTACACCTTC
14 | TRBJ1-4 | . | TRBD1 | TRBV5-6 | CASSFGTGREKLFF | TGTGCCAGCAGCTTCGGGACAGGGAGGGAAAAACTGTTTTTT
12 | TRBJ1-2 | . | . | TRBV19 | CASSTYSDGYTF | TGTGCCAGTAGTACATATAGTGATGGCTACACCTTC
15 | TRBJ1-2 | . | . | TRBV10-1 | CASSEWPGLDYGYTF | TGCGCCAGCAGTGAATGGCCGGGTTTAGACTATGGCTACACCTTC
15 | TRBJ2-5 | . | . | TRBV4-2 | CASSQVPGVVETQYF | TGTGCCAGCAGCCAAGTGCCAGGGGTGGTAGAGACCCAGTACTTC
16 | TRBJ2-3 | . | TRBD1 | TRBV13 | CASSLGPDRGLNTQYF | TGTGCCAGCAGCTTAGGACCGGACAGGGGGCTAAATACGCAGTATTTT
16 | TRBJ2-7 | . | TRBD1 | TRBV2 | CASRADGWDRSYEQYF | TGTGCCAGCAGAGCAGATGGCTGGGACAGGTCCTACGAGCAGTACTTC
14 | TRBJ1-2 | . | TRBD1 | TRBV2 | CASSGGQAAYGYTF | TGTGCCAGCAGTGGCGGACAGGCAGCCTATGGCTACACCTTC
14 | TRBJ1-2 | . | . | TRBV28 | CASSLTAGTYGYTF | TGTGCCAGCAGTTTAACAGCGGGCACCTATGGCTACACCTTC
18 | TRBJ1-1 | . | TRBD1 | TRBV4-1 | CASSPETGQGKSYTEAFF | TGCGCCAGCAGCCCCGAGACGGGACAGGGAAAGTCGTACACTGAAGCTTTCTTT
13 | TRBJ2-4 | once | TRBD2 | TRBV5-1 | CASSPEGRDIQYF | TGCGCCAGCAGCCCCGAAGGGAGGGACATTCAGTACTTC
15 | TRBJ1-1 | . | TRBD1 | TRBV28 | CASSLPDRVYTEAFF | TGTGCCAGCAGTTTACCCGACAGGGTCTACACTGAAGCTTTCTTT
14 | TRBJ1-5 | . | TRBD1 | TRBV28 | CASSGGQVNQPQHF | TGTGCCAGCAGTGGGGGACAGGTCAATCAGCCCCAGCATTTT
14 | TRBJ2-7 | . | TRBD2 | TRBV9 | CASSVGRAGREQYF | TGTGCCAGCAGCGTAGGAAGGGCCGGGAGGGAGCAGTACTTC
16 | TRBJ1-2 | . | . | TRBV7-9 | CASSVQSPGASDGYTF | TGTGCCAGCAGCGTTCAAAGCCCGGGAGCCTCAGATGGCTACACCTTC
18 | TRBJ1-6 | . | . | TRBV25-1 | CASSESPSRGLGGSPLHF | TGTGCCAGCAGTGAATCCCCTTCCCGGGGATTAGGCGGCTCACCCCTCCACTTT
13 | TRBJ1-1 | . | TRBD1 | TRBV10-3 | CATSGQGGTEAFF | TGTGCCACCTCTGGACAGGGAGGAACTGAAGCTTTCTTT
10 | TRBJ1-2 | . | . | TRBV29-1 | CSVRTGGYTF | TGCAGCGTTCGGACTGGAGGCTACACCTTC
15 | TRBJ1-5 | . | TRBD1 | TRBV27 | CASSLTGQGNQPQHF | TGTGCCAGCAGTTTGACAGGGCAGGGCAATCAGCCCCAGCATTTT